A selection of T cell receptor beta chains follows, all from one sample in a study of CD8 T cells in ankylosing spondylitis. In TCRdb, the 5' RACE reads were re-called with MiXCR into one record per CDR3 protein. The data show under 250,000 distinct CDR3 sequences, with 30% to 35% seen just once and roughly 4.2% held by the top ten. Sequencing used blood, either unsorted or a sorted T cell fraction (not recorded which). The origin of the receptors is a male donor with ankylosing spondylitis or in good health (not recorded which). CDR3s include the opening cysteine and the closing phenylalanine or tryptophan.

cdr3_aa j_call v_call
CASSTSTGNQPQHF TRBJ1-5 TRBV7-9
CASSFRSGYGYTF TRBJ1-2 TRBV12-3/TRBV12-4
CAIKQELGPLHF TRBJ1-6 TRBV10-3
CASSLEGTSGEEQFF TRBJ2-1 TRBV5-1
CAISVTSQETQYF TRBJ2-5 TRBV10-3
CASSLRPGLAYNEQFF TRBJ2-1 TRBV6-1
CASSLSRGDWGPPNEQFF TRBJ2-1 TRBV7-4
CASSLEWGRYNEQFF TRBJ2-1 TRBV5-1
CSVTQGASEAFF TRBJ1-1 TRBV29-1
CASSPGARERDTEAFF TRBJ1-1 TRBV5-1
CSARLTDYGYTF TRBJ1-2 TRBV20-1
CATKDTSGANVLTF TRBJ2-6 TRBV15
CASTEVRSTQYF TRBJ2-3 TRBV7-2
CASSVDREVFFYGYTF TRBJ1-2 TRBV7-2
CASGREGGGETQYF TRBJ2-5 TRBV6-1
CAIRPVAGGNTDTQYF TRBJ2-3 TRBV10-3
CSARGFYSYNEQFF TRBJ2-1 TRBV20-1
CASTNSRDRGRNQPQHF TRBJ1-5 TRBV12-3/TRBV12-4
CASSFFGSGANVLTF TRBJ2-6 TRBV5-5
CASGDSSYEQYF TRBJ2-7 TRBV6-1
CSGWTGLFQETQYF TRBJ2-5 TRBV29-1
CASTPLAGDTDTQYF TRBJ2-3 TRBV5-1
CASSPRQGAYQPQHF TRBJ1-5 TRBV6-1
CASSAGRDRGSYEQYF TRBJ2-7 TRBV9
CSASLSGAGGGGEQFF TRBJ2-1 TRBV20-1
CSEGQGADTQYF TRBJ2-3 TRBV29-1
CASSPTGMDYGYTF TRBJ1-2 TRBV12-3/TRBV12-4
CSASRGLNQPQHF TRBJ1-5 TRBV20-1
CASTIGGGYTEAFF TRBJ1-1 TRBV7-2
CAMGQGVQPQHF TRBJ1-5 TRBV6-2/TRBV6-3
CASSLGGIMGTMREQFF TRBJ2-1 TRBV7-6
CCARWTGFDSVPQYF TRBJ2-7 TRBV20-1
CSVEEGYEQYF TRBJ2-7 TRBV29-1
CSVALPVAPRETQYF TRBJ2-5 TRBV29-1
CSARDNSQATRGYTF TRBJ1-2 TRBV20-1
CASSLSPRGPSLDTEAFF TRBJ1-1 TRBV11-1
CSARSPDSSYEQYF TRBJ2-7 TRBV20-1